This TCR beta chain was recovered during a study of T cells in Graves' hyperthyroidism and ophthalmopathy. This clonotype came up many times. Germline CDR1 reads SQVTM; CDR2 reads ANQGSEA. CDR3 size: 12 residues. The trim removed 6 bases at V and 3 bases at J, leaving 4 bases unmatched. Using RNA transcripts as the source, TCR beta CDR3 regions were amplified. Researchers ran a first-round RT-PCR on the TCR CDR3 using the HTBI primer set. A single record per CDR3 protein comes from TCRdb applying MiXCR to the multiplex PCR reads. Found here are about 600,000 distinct CDR3 sequences, 13% to 15% of them singletons; the top ten hold 6.5% to 9%.

The TCR was taken from a woman aged 18-29 years with Graves' ophthalmopathy. The sequencing sample was made of blood. The chain employs TRBV29-1 and TRBJ2-5; 7 bases are a match to TRBD1. The CDR3 DNA is TGCAGCGTAGGGACAGCCAAAGAGACCCAGTACTTC. Translation: CSVGTAKETQYF.